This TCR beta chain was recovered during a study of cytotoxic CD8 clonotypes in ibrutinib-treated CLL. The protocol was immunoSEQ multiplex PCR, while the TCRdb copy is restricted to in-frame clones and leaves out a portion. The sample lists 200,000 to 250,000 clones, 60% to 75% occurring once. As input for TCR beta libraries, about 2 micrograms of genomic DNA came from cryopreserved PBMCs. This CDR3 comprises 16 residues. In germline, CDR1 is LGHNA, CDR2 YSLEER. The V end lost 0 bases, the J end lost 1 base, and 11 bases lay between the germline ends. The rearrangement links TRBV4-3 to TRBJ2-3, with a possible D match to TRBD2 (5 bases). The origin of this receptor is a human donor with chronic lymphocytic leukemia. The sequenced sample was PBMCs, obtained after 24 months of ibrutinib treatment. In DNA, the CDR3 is TGCGCCAGCAGCCAAGATACCGCGGGTCGCACAGATACGCAGTATTTT. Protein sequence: CASSQDTAGRTDTQYF.